This T cell receptor beta chain was found in a study of blood T cells in healthy people across ages. The CDR3 loop spans 15 amino acids. Germline CDR1 is ENHRY and CDR2 is SYGVKD. The V and J ends lost 4 bases and 4 bases, in that order; junction bases with no gene match: 7. A second roughly 6 to 11 cycle PCR used barcoded and J-beta primers. From the 5' RACE reads, TCRdb called clonotypes with MiXCR, one entry per CDR3 protein. The sample records fewer than 2,000,000 distinct CDR3 sequences, about 39% being singletons. Specimen: blood. This TCR was sampled from a human donor in good health. V gene TRBV10-3 combines with J gene TRBJ1-2; TRBD1 aligns across 9 bases. CDR3 sequence reads: CAISVRQGVGYGYTF. The CDR3 region has the DNA TGTGCCATCAGTGTAAGACAGGGGGTCGGCTATGGCTACACCTTC.